This TCR beta chain was recorded in a study of T cell repertoires in cytomegalovirus infection. Whole-study context: Use of recently identified HLA-C-restricted and well-studied HLA-B-restricted CMV epitopes was part of the study.

Study-wide findings and caveats: Clonotypes of TCR beta that were HLA-C-restricted and CMV-specific dominated the ex vivo response. Of the TCR beta families, the public ones yielded a cumulative frequency that identified carriers of CMV plus the relevant HLA.

Germline CDR1 and CDR2: SNHLY and FYNNEI. This CDR3 comprises 14 residues. V lost 5 bases and J 2 bases, leaving 12 bases between the germline ends. TCRdb ran MiXCR on the reads and lists one entry per CDR3 protein. The sample yields 570,000 or so distinct CDR3 sequences, roughly 42% seen once. Of note for this clonotype: Its specificity is not known.

This chain joins TRBV2 and TRBJ1-2; weak D call: TRBD1 (6 bases). The sequence came from a human donor in good health (CMV status not recorded). Some clones in this sample may be carry-over from other donors' samples. Here the sequenced sample was cultured PBMCs, taken from culture after CMV antigen stimulation. As DNA, the CDR3 is TGTGCCAGCAGTAAACAAACAGGGAACTATGGCTACACCTTC. It specifies CASSKQTGNYGYTF.